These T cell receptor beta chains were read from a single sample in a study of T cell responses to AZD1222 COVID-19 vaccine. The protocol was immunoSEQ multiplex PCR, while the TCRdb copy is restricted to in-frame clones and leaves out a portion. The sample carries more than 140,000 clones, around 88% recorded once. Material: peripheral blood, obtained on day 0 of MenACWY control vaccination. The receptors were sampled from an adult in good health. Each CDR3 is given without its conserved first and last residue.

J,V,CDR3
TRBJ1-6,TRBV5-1,ASRGLGGKDSPLH
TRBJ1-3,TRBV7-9,ASSSSGTSGNTIY
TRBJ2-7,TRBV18,ASSGSASYEQY
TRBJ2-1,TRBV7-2,ASSLFLAAYNEQF
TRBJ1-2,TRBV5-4,ASSTGASYGYT
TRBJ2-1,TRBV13,ASSSPHRGNEQF
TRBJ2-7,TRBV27,ASSSAVYEQY
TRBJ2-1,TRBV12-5,ASGSSGGNSYNEQF
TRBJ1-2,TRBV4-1,ASSQVLGGQGMAGYT
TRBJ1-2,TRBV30,ACQFTERGDYGYT
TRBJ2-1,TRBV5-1,ASRRGPEEANEQF
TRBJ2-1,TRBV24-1,ATSPSGVSYNEQF
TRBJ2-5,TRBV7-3,ASSLHGTSGKETQY
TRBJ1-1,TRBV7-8,ASSLEGRNTEAF
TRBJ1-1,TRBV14,ASSQGLVLETEAF
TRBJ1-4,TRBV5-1,ASSKRQGSEKLF
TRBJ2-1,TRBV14,ASSQDASYGEQF
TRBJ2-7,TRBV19,ASSRTVNYEQY
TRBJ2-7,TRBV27,ASSETGLAGSGYEQY
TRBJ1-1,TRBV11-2,ASSLGGGRNTEAF
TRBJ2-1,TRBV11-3,ASSSAYNEQF
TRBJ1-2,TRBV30,AWSPILGQLQLPYGYT
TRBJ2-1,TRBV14,ASSQSGTGRNEQF
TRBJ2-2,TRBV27,ASSLEGTGELF
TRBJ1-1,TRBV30,AWTWRGTEAF
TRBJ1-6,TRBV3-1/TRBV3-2,ASSPTVDGSPLH
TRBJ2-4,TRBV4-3,ASSQAPGPQYIQY
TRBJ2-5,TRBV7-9,ASSGRTVKQETQY
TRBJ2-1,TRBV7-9,ASSLPAPQGVRGEQF
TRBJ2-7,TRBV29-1,SVESVYEQY
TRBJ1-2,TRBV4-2,ASTERGGVRGGYT
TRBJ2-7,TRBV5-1,ASSLELLYEQY
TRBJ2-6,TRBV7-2,ASSSRVTGANVLT
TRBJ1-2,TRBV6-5,ASSPGQGFRGYT
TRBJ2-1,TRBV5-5,ASSKGLLKGDSSYNEQF
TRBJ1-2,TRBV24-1,ATSDPGQAYGYT
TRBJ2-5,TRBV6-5,ASRMTGGRETQY
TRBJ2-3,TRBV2,ASSESLAGGTDTQY
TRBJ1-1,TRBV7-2,ASSLMKGAGTEAF
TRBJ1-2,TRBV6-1,ASSEVGGVNGYT
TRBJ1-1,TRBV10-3,AISGTGRVKVNTEAF
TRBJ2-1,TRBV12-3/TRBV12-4,ASTRQTYNEQF
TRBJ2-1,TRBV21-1,ASSRDGNRVLGEQF
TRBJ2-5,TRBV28,ASSLSGTGVAFIQY
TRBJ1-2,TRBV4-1,ASSQQQGGHGYT
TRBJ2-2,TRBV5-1,ASSLGGGGELF
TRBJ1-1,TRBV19,ASRGVTEAF
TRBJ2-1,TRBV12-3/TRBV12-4,ASKGQDYNEQF
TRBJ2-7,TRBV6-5,ASSFTSLTGSYEQY
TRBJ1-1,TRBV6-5,ASSYSLGGTEAF
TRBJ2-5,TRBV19,ATNKYMNAETQY
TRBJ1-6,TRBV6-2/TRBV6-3,ASSFIRDSNSPLH
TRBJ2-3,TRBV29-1,SVGTGGDVRY
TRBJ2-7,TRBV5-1,ASSLFPTSGERAYEQY
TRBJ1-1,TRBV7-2,ASSFFAGRSTEAF